This TCR beta chain was sequenced in a study of T cell responses to AZD1222 COVID-19 vaccine. Here immunoSEQ multiplex PCR was the method, and the copy in TCRdb shows in-frame clones only, minus some. The data show about 68,000 clones, over 60% seen once. This TCR was sampled from an adult in good health. The specimen was peripheral blood, collected on day 0 of AZD1222 vaccination.

CDR3 sequence: CASSPGTRYATQYF. DNA of the CDR3: TGCGCCAGCAGCCCCGGGACTAGATATGCTACGCAGTATTTT. The chain links TRBV4-1 to TRBJ2-3, with 8 bases matching TRBD2. The CDR3 is made up of 14 amino acids. CDR1 is MGHRA, CDR2 YSYEKL, per germline. The trim removed 4 bases at V and 8 bases at J, leaving 8 bases unmatched.